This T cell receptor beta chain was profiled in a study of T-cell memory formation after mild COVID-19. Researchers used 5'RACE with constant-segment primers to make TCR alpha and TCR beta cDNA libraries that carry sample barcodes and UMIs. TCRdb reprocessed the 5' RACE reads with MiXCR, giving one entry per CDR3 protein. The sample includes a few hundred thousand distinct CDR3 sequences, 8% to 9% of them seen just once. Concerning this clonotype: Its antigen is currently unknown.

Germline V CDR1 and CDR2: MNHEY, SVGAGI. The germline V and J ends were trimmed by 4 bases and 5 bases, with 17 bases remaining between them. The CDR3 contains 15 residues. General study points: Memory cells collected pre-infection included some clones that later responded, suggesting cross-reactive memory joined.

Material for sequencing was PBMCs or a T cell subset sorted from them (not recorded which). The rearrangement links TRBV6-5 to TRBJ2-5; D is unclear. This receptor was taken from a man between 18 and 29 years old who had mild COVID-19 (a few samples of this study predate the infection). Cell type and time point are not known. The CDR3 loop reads CASSSVGSYVETQYF. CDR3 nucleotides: TGTGCCAGCAGTTCCGTCGGCAGCTATGTTGAGACCCAGTACTTC.